The clone carrying this T cell receptor beta chain came up a few times. The source of the sample is a study of blood T cells in healthy people across ages. Germline CDR1 and CDR2: MDHEN and SYDVKM. The CDR3 is made up of 14 amino acids. Trimming cost V 1 base and J 3 bases, with 9 bases left between them. Next came a second PCR, run for roughly 6 to 11 cycles, which used a sample-barcoded 5' primer along with a J-beta primer mix. TCRdb analysed the 5' RACE reads with MiXCR anew, one entry per CDR3 protein. The sample consists of hundreds of thousands of distinct CDR3 sequences, approximately 25% of them appearing once. This sample also appeared in a second study, on T cells of mothers and their children.

Sequencing was performed on blood. This chain connects TRBV28 to TRBJ2-5; D is unresolved. This sequence was found in a boy between 10 and 17 years old in good health. DNA for the CDR3: TGTGCCAGCAGTTTATTATCAGAGAAAGAGACCCAGTACTTC. This codes for CASSLLSEKETQYF.